One and the same sample provided the 22 T cell receptor beta chains below, sequenced in a study of T cells in Graves' hyperthyroidism and ophthalmopathy. RNA transcripts provided the source from which TCR beta CDR3 regions were amplified. The HTBI primer set served for first-round RT-PCR of the TCR CDR3. Each CDR3 protein is one row after TCRdb ran MiXCR on the multiplex PCR reads. The repertoire has some 620,000 distinct CDR3 sequences, around 15% of them found once; the top ten carry less than 4.5%. The material sequenced was blood. These receptors were obtained from a woman aged 25 to 39 with Graves' hyperthyroidism.

This clonotype was seen many times. This sequence joins TRBV6-1 and TRBJ1-1, with TRBD1 identical over 7 bases. V dropped 6 bases and J dropped 8; count of bases not matched to a gene: 15. The CDR3 consists of 15 residues. Germline CDR1 is MNHNS and CDR2 is SASEGT. CDR3 residues: CASSLAQGPTVEAFF. In nucleotides, the CDR3 is TGTGCCAGCAGCCTAGCACAGGGGCCCACTGTAGAAGCTTTCTTT.

The sample holds a few counts of this clonotype. This could be a read error, since a much larger clone is one nucleotide away. In nucleotides, the CDR3 is TGTGCCAGCAGCTTAGCGGGACCCAGAAATGAGCAGCTCTTC. Translating gives CASSLAGPRNEQLF. The gene calls are TRBV7-2 and TRBJ2-1; either TRBD1 or TRBD2 may fit D (5 bases each). The V gene's germline CDR1 is SGHTA and CDR2 FQGNSA. This CDR3 spans 14 amino acids.

This clonotype was counted at least ten times. J is TRBJ2-1 and V is TRBV27, with 8 bases matching TRBD1. J gave up 8 bases and V 4 bases, and 1 base lay outside the gene matches. Germline V CDR1 and CDR2: MNHEY, SMNVEV (reference sequence). CDR3 size: 12 residues. The CDR3 bases are TGTGCCAGCAGTTCGACAGGGGATGAGCAGTTCTTC. Protein product: CASSSTGDEQFF.

V is TRBV2 and J is TRBJ2-5; 7 bases are a match to TRBD2. Per germline, CDR1 SNHLY and CDR2 FYNNEI. The ends lost 8 bases at V and 4 bases at J; junction bases unmatched: 10. The CDR3 totals 14 residues. CDR3 region: CASRGDPGTETQYF. The CDR3 DNA reads TGTGCCAGCCGGGGGGATCCAGGGACAGAGACCCAGTACTTC.

Comment on this clonotype: A read error may produce the germline difference seen at one junction end. The rearrangement uses TRBV6-5 and TRBJ1-6; a possible D gene is TRBD1 (5 bases). The CDR3 has 17 residues. Germline CDR1 and CDR2: MNHEY and SVGAGI. Here the CDR3 reads CASSYVQVGQDNSALHF. The CDR3 nucleotides read TGTGCCAGCAGTTACGTACAGGTCGGACAAGATAATTCAGCCCTCCACTTT.

This clonotype was counted at least ten times. The chain couples TRBV27 to TRBJ1-1; D remains ambiguous. The CDR3 runs to 11 residues. Trimming left V 7 bases short and J 4 bases short, with 7 bases between. Per the germline V gene, CDR1 is MNHEY and CDR2 is SMNVEV (reference sequence). CDR3 bases: TGTGCCAGCATGGGGAGCACTGAAGCTTTCTTT. Protein: CASMGSTEAFF.

This chain links TRBV7-9 with TRBJ2-2, with 8 bases aligning to TRBD2. The V gene's germline CDR1 is SEHNR and CDR2 FQNEAQ (reference sequence). V was pared by 2 bases and J by 4 bases, with 6 bases of the junction left unmatched. This CDR3 has 16 residues. CDR3 sequence: CASSLRGLASTGELFF. CDR3 nucleotides: TGTGCCAGCAGCTTACGCGGACTAGCAAGCACCGGGGAGCTGTTTTTT. The full variable domain, with the rest looked up from reference TRBV7-9 and TRBJ2-2, is DTGVSQNPRHKITKRGQNVTFRCDPISEHNRLYWYRQTLGQGPEFLTYFQNEAQLEKSRLLSDRFSAERPKGSFSTLEIQRTEQGDSAMYLCASSLRGLASTGELFFGEGSRLTVL.

The table lists this clonotype with many counts. The chain recombines TRBV10-3 with TRBJ2-7; TRBD1 matches at 8 bases. The ends lost 3 bases at V and 0 bases at J; junction bases unmatched: 1. The V gene's germline CDR1 is ENHRY and CDR2 SYGVKD. The CDR3 runs to 14 residues. CDR3 coding DNA: TGTGCCATCAGTGATGGGACAGGCTCCTACGAGCAGTACTTC. Protein product: CAISDGTGSYEQYF.

In this sample, this clonotype turned up a few times. The chain combines TRBV5-8 with TRBJ2-1; 7 nucleotides line up with TRBD2. The V and J ends lost 7 bases and 8 bases, in that order; junction bases with no gene match: 6. Germline assignment: CDR1 SGHTS and CDR2 YDEGEE. This CDR3 contains 12 residues. CDR3 nucleotides: TGTGCCAGCGGGAGGGCCGGTTATGAGCAGTTCTTC. Its protein is CASGRAGYEQFF.

The genes are TRBV7-6 and TRBJ2-5; TRBD2 aligns across 8 bases. After removal of 11 bases from V and 4 bases from J, the junction contained 9 bases not matched to a gene. This CDR3 spans 13 amino acids. Germline CDR1 reads SGHVS; CDR2 reads FNYEAQ. For the CDR3, the DNA is TGTGCCTGCGGATTGAGCGGGAGAGAGACCCAGTACTTC. Protein: CACGLSGRETQYF.

This clonotype has just a few counts. In DNA form, the CDR3 reads TGTGCCAGCAGCCCGGCACAGGGGACGAACACTGAAGCTTTCTTT. Encoded protein: CASSPAQGTNTEAFF. The V call is TRBV13, the J call TRBJ1-1; 7 nucleotides match TRBD1. Germline CDR1 PRHDT, CDR2 FYEKMQ (reference sequence). The CDR3 is 15 amino acids. With 5 bases clipped from V and 1 base from J, the junction kept 7 bases outside the gene matches.

In this sample, this clonotype turned up a few times. Written as DNA, the CDR3 is TGCAGTGCTAGAGGGTGGAGCTCCTACGAGCAGTACTTC. It encodes CSARGWSSYEQYF. V usage is TRBV20-1 and J usage is TRBJ2-7; D gene ambiguous. CDR3 length: 13 amino acids. CDR1 is DFQATT and CDR2 is SNEGSKA in the germline V gene (reference sequence). The V end was cut by 1 base, the J end by 0 bases, with 7 bases between.

Turning to this clonotype: A much more abundant neighbour one base away suggests this may be a read error. The chain is built from TRBV20-1 and TRBJ2-3; D call uncertain. This CDR3 comprises 14 residues. The V end was cut by 3 bases, the J end by 2 bases, with 12 bases between. From germline, CDR1 is DFQATT and CDR2 SNEGSKA (reference sequence). CDR3 residues: CSASDRAFTDTQYF. CDR3 coding DNA: TGCAGTGCTAGTGATCGGGCGTTCACAGATACGCAGTATTTT.

This clonotype has just a few counts. A much larger clone lies a single base off, so this may be a read error. The CDR3 sequence: CASSLPSASSYNEQSF. Here the CDR3 DNA reads TGTGCCAGCAGCTTACCTAGCGCTAGCTCCTACAATGAGCAGTCCTTC. The V and J genes are TRBV7-8 and TRBJ2-1; TRBD2 is a possible D gene (6 bases). CDR3 size: 16 residues. Germline V gene lookup returns CDR1 SGHVS and CDR2 FQNEAQ.

This clonotype was seen at least ten times. The chain links TRBV29-1 to TRBJ2-3; 7 positions match TRBD2. This CDR3 has 13 residues. Germline lookup yields CDR1 SQVTM and CDR2 ANQGSEA. With 6 bases clipped from V and 6 bases from J, the junction kept 9 bases outside the gene matches. CDR3 nucleotides: TGCAGCGTAGATCTAGCGGAGCGGGATACGCAGTATTTT. Its translation: CSVDLAERDTQYF.

V and J are TRBV5-4 and TRBJ2-7; 9 bases agree with TRBD1. Trimming at V came to 5 bases and at J to 3 bases, leaving 9 bases not matched to a gene. The CDR3 has 15 amino acids. CDR1 is SGHNT and CDR2 is YYREEE in the germline V gene (reference sequence). In DNA, the CDR3 is TGTGCCAGCAGACGAGGACAGGGGAAGCTCTACGAGCAGTACTTC. This translates into CASRRGQGKLYEQYF. The full variable domain, completed using reference TRBV5-4 and TRBJ2-7, is ETGVTQSPTHLIKTRGQQVTLRCSSQSGHNTVSWYQQALGQGPQFIFQYYREEENGRGNFPPRFSGLQFPNYSSELNVNALELDDSALYLCASRRGQGKLYEQYFGPGTRLTVT.

The gene calls are TRBV4-1 and TRBJ1-2, with TRBD1 matching 7 bases. The ends lost 2 bases at V and 0 bases at J; junction bases unmatched: 6. CDR1 and CDR2 (germline): MGHRA, YSYEKL. The length of the CDR3 is 16 residues. CDR3 DNA: TGCGCCAGCAGCCAACCGCGGGACAGAGCTAACTATGGCTACACCTTC. Translating it yields CASSQPRDRANYGYTF.

This clonotype was found many times. This sequence joins TRBV7-9 and TRBJ2-7, with TRBD2 matching over 12 bases. Looked up from germline, CDR1 is SEHNR and CDR2 is FQNEAQ (reference sequence). After removal of 1 base from V and 4 bases from J, the junction contained 2 bases not matched to a gene. CDR3 length: 15 residues. DNA for the CDR3: TGTGCCAGCAGCTTAGTAACTAGCGGGAGGTACGAGCAGTACTTC. Amino acids: CASSLVTSGRYEQYF.

The CDR3 here is CASSVTEGRETQYF. CDR3 bases: TGTGCCAGCAGCGTGACAGAAGGCCGAGAGACCCAGTACTTC. The chain couples TRBV9 to TRBJ2-5; D is possibly TRBD1 (5 bases). The V and J ends lost 2 bases and 4 bases respectively, with 12 bases between them. Germline V gene data show CDR1 as SGDLS and CDR2 as YYNGEE. The CDR3 runs 14 residues.

This clonotype is a singleton in its sample. The chain carries TRBV19 and TRBJ1-4; 7 bases map to TRBD1. Germline V gives CDR1 LNHDA, CDR2 SQIVND (reference sequence). Losses at the gene ends were 6 bases for V and 2 bases for J; bases not matched to a gene: 6. There are 15 residues in the CDR3. The CDR3 is CASRILQGTNEKLFF. CDR3 nucleotides: TGTGCCAGTAGGATTCTACAGGGGACTAATGAAAAACTGTTTTTT.

The rearrangement uses TRBV6-1 and TRBJ1-2; no firm D call. This CDR3 spans 13 amino acids. Germline CDR1 is MNHNS and CDR2 is SASEGT. V was cut by 1 base and J by 4 bases, with 7 bases left in between. The CDR3 bases are TGTGCCAGCAGTGAAGTCGACACCTATGGCTACACCTTC. Amino acid sequence: CASSEVDTYGYTF.

The sample holds a few counts of this clonotype. The gene calls are TRBV20-1 and TRBJ2-2, with TRBD2 matching over 7 bases. CDR1 DFQATT and CDR2 SNEGSKA come from the germline V gene (reference sequence). The CDR3 sequence is 18 residues long. With 1 base clipped from V and 6 bases from J, the junction kept 17 bases outside the gene matches. CDR3 sequence: CSARGGGYRELLSGELFF. The CDR3 coding sequence is TGCAGTGCTAGAGGGGGAGGGTATCGGGAGTTACTATCCGGGGAGCTGTTTTTT.